One T cell receptor (beta chain) is described in this entry. Its antigen is not identified. The data originate from a study of Tregs in tolerant kidney transplant recipients. Study conclusions and caveats: Tregs expanded with activated donor B cells seemed most donor-specific. The small number of patients limits these findings pending further validation.

This table comes from immunoSEQ multiplex PCR, and its TCRdb copy is limited to in-frame clones, with some not included. This table holds around 230,000 clones, more than 65% found once. Germline V gives CDR1 SGHAT, CDR2 FQNNGV. CDR3 length: 14 amino acids. With 6 bases removed from V and 2 bases from J, the gap between germline ends came to 13 bases. The specimen sequenced was CD4+ T cells from blood. This chain joins TRBV11-2 and TRBJ2-5, with D perhaps given as TRBD1 or TRBD2 (5 bases each). This receptor was taken from a human donor in good health. The CDR3 loop is CASRDPGPQETQYF. The CDR3 coding sequence is TGTGCCAGCAGGGACCCGGGACCTCAAGAGACCCAGTACTTC.